The 16 T cell receptor beta chains below all came from one sample that was sequenced in a study of neurological immune-mediated disorders. In TCRdb, the 5' RACE reads were re-called with MiXCR into one record per CDR3 protein. The sample records about 120,000 distinct CDR3 sequences, more than 2.5% being singletons. The source material was PBMCs. The receptors shown here come from a woman aged 30 to 39 with multiple sclerosis.

This clonotype was recorded at least ten times. This chain joins TRBV29-1 and TRBJ2-1; 8 bases are a match to TRBD1. This CDR3 has 15 residues. The germline V gene encodes CDR1 SQVTM and CDR2 ANQGSEA. Trimming removed 0 bases from V and 3 bases from J; junction bases left unmatched: 4. The CDR3 DNA sequence: TGCAGCGTTGAAGACAGGGGACAGGACTACAATGAGCAGTTCTTC. This translates into CSVEDRGQDYNEQFF.

This clonotype has a count of ten or more. V is TRBV29-1 and J is TRBJ2-3; no firm D call. Trimming left V 8 bases short and J 0 bases short, with 18 bases between. The CDR3 length is 15 residues. Germline V gives CDR1 SQVTM, CDR2 ANQGSEA. The CDR3: CSTLGGGHSTDTQYF. CDR3 DNA sequence: TGCAGCACCCTCGGCGGTGGGCATAGCACAGATACGCAGTATTTT.

The J gene is TRBJ2-7, the V gene TRBV7-2; 10 positions agree with TRBD2. The CDR3 has 16 amino acids. With 7 bases clipped from V and 1 base from J, the junction kept 10 bases outside the gene matches. The germline CDR1 and CDR2 sequences are SGHTA and FQGNSA. The CDR3 reads CASTPLPLAGSYEQYF. CDR3 in DNA: TGTGCCAGCACCCCGCTCCCACTAGCGGGATCCTACGAGCAGTACTTC.

This clonotype was seen ten or more times. The V and J genes are TRBV18 and TRBJ2-3; D gene ambiguous. Trimming left V 1 base short and J 5 bases short, with 1 base between. This CDR3 has 11 amino acids. CDR1 is KGHSH and CDR2 is LQKENI in the germline V gene. For the CDR3, the DNA is TGTGCCAGCTCACCACTAGATACGCAGTATTTT. Residues: CASSPLDTQYF. The full variable domain, in which reference TRBV18 and TRBJ2-3 provide the parts outside the CDR3, is NAGVMQNPRHLVRRRGQEARLRCSPMKGHSHVYWYRQLPEEGLKFMVYLQKENIIDESGMPKERFSAEFPKEGPSILRIQQVVRGDSAAYFCASSPLDTQYFGPGTRLTVL.

This clonotype was detected ten times or more. The chain is built from TRBV6-2 or TRBV6-3 and TRBJ2-7; D is ambiguous. Germline-derived CDR1 and CDR2 are MNHEY and SVGEGT. The CDR3 has 11 residues. The germline V and J ends were trimmed by 4 bases and 9 bases, with 10 bases remaining between them. CDR3: CASSSRLGQYF. CDR3 coding DNA: TGTGCCAGCAGTTCACGTCTGGGGCAGTACTTC.

This clonotype occurred many times. The rearrangement joins TRBV20-1 to TRBJ1-2; no clear D. Germline V lookup: CDR1 DFQATT, CDR2 SNEGSKA (reference sequence). The CDR3 is 13 amino acids. Trimming cost V 3 bases and J 7 bases, with 15 bases left between them. The CDR3 loop is CSASPRTGGGYTF. CDR3 in DNA: TGCAGTGCTAGTCCCAGGACCGGCGGTGGCTACACCTTC.

The CDR3: CSARGGHNEQFF. CDR3 DNA: TGCAGTGCGAGGGGGGGGCACAATGAGCAGTTCTTC. The V and J genes are TRBV20-1 and TRBJ2-1, with a possible D match to TRBD2 (7 bases). CDR3 length equals 12 residues. V lost 6 bases and J lost 5, with 11 bases in between. Germline CDR1 and CDR2: DFQATT and SNEGSKA (reference sequence).

This clonotype was observed at least ten times. V and J are TRBV20-1 and TRBJ2-7; TRBD1 is a possible D gene (5 bases). The CDR3 runs 13 residues. CDR1 DFQATT and CDR2 SNEGSKA come from the germline V gene (reference sequence). The germline V and J ends were trimmed by 7 bases and 2 bases, with 15 bases remaining between them. DNA of the CDR3: TGCAGTGTCCAGCCAGGGCCCACCTACGAGCAGTACTTC. Its protein is CSVQPGPTYEQYF.

This clonotype was seen many times. The chain has TRBV12-3 or TRBV12-4 and TRBJ1-5; D unclear. This CDR3 has 14 amino acids. The ends were cut back, 5 bases at V and 2 bases at J, with 10 bases in the middle. Written as DNA, the CDR3 is TGTGCCAGCAGTCCTCGGACGGGCAATCAGCCCCAGCATTTT. This sequence encodes CASSPRTGNQPQHF.

This clonotype was observed at least ten times. The chain has TRBV7-2 and TRBJ2-5, with TRBD2 matching 11 bases. Per germline, CDR1 SGHTA and CDR2 FQGNSA. V lost 3 bases and J lost 4; bases outside the gene matches: 7. The CDR3 totals 16 residues. CDR3 DNA sequence: TGTGCCAGCAGCTTTACTAGCGGGAGTGGGAGAGAGACCCAGTACTTC. Translating it yields CASSFTSGSGRETQYF.

This clonotype appeared many times. This chain joins TRBV5-1 and TRBJ2-3; 13 nucleotides align to TRBD2. J was trimmed by 2 bases and V by 1 base; bases with no gene match: 13. This CDR3 contains 20 residues. Germline CDR1 and CDR2: SGHRS and YFSETQ. CDR3 sequence: CASSLTGLAGVASSTDTQYF. The CDR3 DNA sequence: TGCGCCAGCAGCTTGACCGGACTAGCGGGAGTCGCCTCGTCCACAGATACGCAGTATTTT.

The gene calls are TRBV5-4 and TRBJ2-1; TRBD2 matches 11 bases. CDR1 and CDR2 (germline): SGHNT, YYREEE (reference sequence). This CDR3 is 17 amino acids long. V dropped 9 bases and J dropped 4; count of bases not matched to a gene: 15. CDR3 protein: CANRRYTSGGTYNEQFF. The CDR3 DNA reads TGTGCCAACAGGCGGTACACTAGCGGGGGAACTTACAATGAGCAGTTCTTC.

This clonotype was counted ten times or more. V gene TRBV30 combines with J gene TRBJ1-1; D is unresolved. V was pared by 0 bases and J by 5 bases, with 10 bases between. The germline CDR1 and CDR2 sequences are GTSNPN and SVGIG (reference sequence). This CDR3 is built from 13 residues. CDR3 bases: TGTGCCTGGAGTGTACTGGGTGGGACTGAAGCTTTCTTT. Translated, it gives CAWSVLGGTEAFF.

There are many counts of this clonotype. CDR3 region: CAIRQGSQAGNTIYF. The CDR3 DNA follows: TGTGCCATCAGGCAAGGTAGTCAAGCTGGAAACACCATATATTTT. The rearrangement links TRBV10-3 to TRBJ1-3, with D uncertain. In germline, CDR1 is ENHRY, CDR2 SYGVKD. Between the trimmed V and J ends, which lost 6 bases and 2 bases, there was a span of 14 bases. This CDR3 is built from 15 residues.

Many counts were recorded for this clonotype. This sequence joins TRBV7-2 and TRBJ2-1; 7 bases agree with TRBD1. The CDR3 loop spans 16 amino acids. V lost 5 bases to trimming and J lost 8 bases; unmatched junction nucleotides: 15. CDR1 is SGHTA, CDR2 FQGNSA, per germline. The DNA for the CDR3 is TGTGCCAGCAGCCCCCGCGGAGCGGTGACAGGGCATGAGCAGTTCTTC. Its protein is CASSPRGAVTGHEQFF.

This clonotype was recorded at least ten times. This chain joins TRBV5-1 and TRBJ1-2; a weak D match, TRBD1 (6 bases). The CDR3 extends over 14 amino acids. Germline V gene sequence: CDR1 SGHRS, CDR2 YFSETQ. The V end lost 4 bases, the J end lost 0 bases, and 10 bases lay between the germline ends. The CDR3 region is CASSSTGPNYGYTF. For the CDR3, the DNA is TGCGCCAGCAGCAGCACAGGGCCTAACTATGGCTACACCTTC.